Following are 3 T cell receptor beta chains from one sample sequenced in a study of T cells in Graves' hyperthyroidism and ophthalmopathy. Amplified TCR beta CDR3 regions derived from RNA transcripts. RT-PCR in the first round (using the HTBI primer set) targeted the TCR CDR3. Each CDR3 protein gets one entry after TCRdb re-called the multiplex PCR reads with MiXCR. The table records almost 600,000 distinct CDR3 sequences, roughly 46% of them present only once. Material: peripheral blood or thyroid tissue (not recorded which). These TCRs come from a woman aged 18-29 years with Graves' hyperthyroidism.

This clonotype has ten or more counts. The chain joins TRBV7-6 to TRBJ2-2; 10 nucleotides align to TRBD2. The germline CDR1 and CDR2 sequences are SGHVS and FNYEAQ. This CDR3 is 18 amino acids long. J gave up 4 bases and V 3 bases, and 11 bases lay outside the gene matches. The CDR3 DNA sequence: TGTGCCAGCAGCTTCACTCACCCTATAGCGGGAGGCACCGGGGAGCTGTTTTTT. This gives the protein CASSFTHPIAGGTGELFF.

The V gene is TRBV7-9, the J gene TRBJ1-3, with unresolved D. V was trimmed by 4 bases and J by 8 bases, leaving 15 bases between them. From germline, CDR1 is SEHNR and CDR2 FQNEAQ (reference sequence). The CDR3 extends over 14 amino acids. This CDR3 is CASSSRGYGYTIYF. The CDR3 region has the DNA TGTGCCAGCAGCTCGAGAGGCTATGGCTACACCATATATTTT. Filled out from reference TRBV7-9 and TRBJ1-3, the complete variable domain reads DTGVSQNPRHKITKRGQNVTFRCDPISEHNRLYWYRQTLGQGPEFLTYFQNEAQLEKSRLLSDRFSAERPKGSFSTLEIQRTEQGDSAMYLCASSSRGYGYTIYFGEGSWLTVV.

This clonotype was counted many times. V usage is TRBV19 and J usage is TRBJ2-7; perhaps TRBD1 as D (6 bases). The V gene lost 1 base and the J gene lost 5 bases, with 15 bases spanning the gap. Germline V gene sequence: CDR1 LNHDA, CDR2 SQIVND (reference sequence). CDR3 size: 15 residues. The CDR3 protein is CASSIVGGRSHEQYF. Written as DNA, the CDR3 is TGTGCCAGTAGTATAGTTGGGGGCAGGTCCCACGAGCAGTACTTC.